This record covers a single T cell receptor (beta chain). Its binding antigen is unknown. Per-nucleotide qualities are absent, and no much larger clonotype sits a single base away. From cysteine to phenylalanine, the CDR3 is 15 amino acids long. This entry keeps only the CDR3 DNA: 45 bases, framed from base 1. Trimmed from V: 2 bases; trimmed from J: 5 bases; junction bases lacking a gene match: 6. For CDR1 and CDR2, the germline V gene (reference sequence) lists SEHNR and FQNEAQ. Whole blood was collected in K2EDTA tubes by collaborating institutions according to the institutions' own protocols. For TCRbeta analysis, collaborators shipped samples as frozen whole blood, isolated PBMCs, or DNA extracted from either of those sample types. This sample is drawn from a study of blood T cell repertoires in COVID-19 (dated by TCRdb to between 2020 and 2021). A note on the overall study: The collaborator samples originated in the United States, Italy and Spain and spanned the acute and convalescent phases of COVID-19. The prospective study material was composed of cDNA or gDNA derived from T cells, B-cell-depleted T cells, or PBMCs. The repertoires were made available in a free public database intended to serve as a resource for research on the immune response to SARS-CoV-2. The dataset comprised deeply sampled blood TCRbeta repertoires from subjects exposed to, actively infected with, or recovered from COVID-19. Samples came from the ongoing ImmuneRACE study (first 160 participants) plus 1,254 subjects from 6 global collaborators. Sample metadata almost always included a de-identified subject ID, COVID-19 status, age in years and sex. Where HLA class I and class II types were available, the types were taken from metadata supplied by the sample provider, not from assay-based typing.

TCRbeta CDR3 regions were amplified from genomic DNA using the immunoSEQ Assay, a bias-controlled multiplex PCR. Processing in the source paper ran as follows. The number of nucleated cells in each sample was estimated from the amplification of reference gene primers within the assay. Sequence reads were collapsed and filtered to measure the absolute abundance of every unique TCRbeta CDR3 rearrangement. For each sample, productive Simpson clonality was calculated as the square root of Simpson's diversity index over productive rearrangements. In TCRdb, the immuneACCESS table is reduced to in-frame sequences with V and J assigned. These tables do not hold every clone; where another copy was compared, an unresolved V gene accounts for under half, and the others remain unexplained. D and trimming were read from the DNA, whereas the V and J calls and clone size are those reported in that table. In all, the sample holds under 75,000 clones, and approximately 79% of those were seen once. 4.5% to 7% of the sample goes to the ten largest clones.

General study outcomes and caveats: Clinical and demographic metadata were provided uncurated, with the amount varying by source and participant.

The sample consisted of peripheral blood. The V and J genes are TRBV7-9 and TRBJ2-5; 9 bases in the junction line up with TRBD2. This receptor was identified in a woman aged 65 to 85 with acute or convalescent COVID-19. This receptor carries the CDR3 CASSLPAGGLETQYF. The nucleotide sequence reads TGTGCCAGCAGCTTACCCGCGGGGGGGCTGGAGACCCAGTACTTC.